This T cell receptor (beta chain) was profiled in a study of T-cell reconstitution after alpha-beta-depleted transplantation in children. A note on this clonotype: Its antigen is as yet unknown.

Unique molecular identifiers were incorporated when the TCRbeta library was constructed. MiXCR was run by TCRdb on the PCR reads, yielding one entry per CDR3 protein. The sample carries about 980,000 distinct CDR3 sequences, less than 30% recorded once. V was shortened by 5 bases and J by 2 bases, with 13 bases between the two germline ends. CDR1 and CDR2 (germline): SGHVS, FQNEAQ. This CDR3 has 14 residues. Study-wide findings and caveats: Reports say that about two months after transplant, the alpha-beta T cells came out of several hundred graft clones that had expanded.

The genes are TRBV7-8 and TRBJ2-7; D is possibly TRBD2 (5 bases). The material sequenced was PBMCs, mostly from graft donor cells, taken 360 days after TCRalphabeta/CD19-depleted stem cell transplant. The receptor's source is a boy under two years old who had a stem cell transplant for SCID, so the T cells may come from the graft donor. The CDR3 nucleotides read TGTGCCAGCAGCAAGGACTGGATAACCTACGAGCAGTACTTC. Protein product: CASSKDWITYEQYF.